This T cell receptor beta chain emerged from a study of tumor and adjacent non-tumor tissue in lung cancer. The library came from three nested PCR rounds adapted from ARM-PCR protocols. TCRdb used MiXCR to reprocess the multiplex PCR reads, holding one entry per CDR3 protein. The table records 200,000 to 250,000 distinct CDR3 sequences, 60% to 85% of them present only once. In germline, CDR1 is SGHNT, CDR2 YYREEE (reference sequence). This CDR3 has 13 amino acids. The V end was cut by 4 bases, the J end by 5 bases, with 12 bases between. This sample's RNA came from whole unsorted tissue. This clonotype was detected only once.

This sequence was found in a man aged 55 to 69 with non-small cell lung cancer. Material for sequencing was lung tumor tissue. V and J are TRBV5-4 and TRBJ1-2; D remains unclear. This CDR3 is CASSTLDAYGYTF. The CDR3 nucleotides read TGTGCCAGCAGCACCCTGGACGCATATGGCTACACCTTC.